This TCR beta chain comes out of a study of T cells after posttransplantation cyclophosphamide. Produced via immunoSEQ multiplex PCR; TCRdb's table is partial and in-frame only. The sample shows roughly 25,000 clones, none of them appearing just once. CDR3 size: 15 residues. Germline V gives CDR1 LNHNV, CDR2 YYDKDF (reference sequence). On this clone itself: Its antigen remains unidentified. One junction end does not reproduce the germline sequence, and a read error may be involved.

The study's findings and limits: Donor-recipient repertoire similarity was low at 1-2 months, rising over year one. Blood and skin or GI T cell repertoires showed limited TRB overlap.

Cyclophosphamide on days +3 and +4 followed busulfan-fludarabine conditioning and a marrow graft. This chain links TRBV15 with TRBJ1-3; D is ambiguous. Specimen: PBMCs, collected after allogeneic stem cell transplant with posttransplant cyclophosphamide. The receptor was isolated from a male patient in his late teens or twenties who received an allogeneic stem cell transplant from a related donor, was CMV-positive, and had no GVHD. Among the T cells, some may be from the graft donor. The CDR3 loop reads CVTSRDRGSGNTIYF. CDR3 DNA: TGTGTCACCAGCAGAGATCGGGGCTCTGGAAACACCATATATTTT.